This paragraph covers one T cell receptor (beta chain) sequence. Each CDR3 protein is one row after TCRdb ran MiXCR on the 5' RACE reads. There are about 50,000 distinct CDR3 sequences in the sample; approximately 7.6% occur only once, and roughly an eighth lies in the top ten. This sample is drawn from a study of spatial heterogeneity in lung cancer. There are 17 residues in the CDR3. Germline V gene data show CDR1 as SGHKS and CDR2 as YYEKEE (reference sequence). V shed 0 bases, J shed 6 bases, and the junction held 10 bases outside the gene matches. The time point is: sample taken at primary tumor resection. Whole RNA from tumor, nontumor lung or frozen PBMC was sequenced unsorted.

The chain recombines TRBV5-5 with TRBJ2-3; TRBD1 agrees at 10 bases. The TCR was taken from a female donor with early-stage non-small cell lung cancer. Sequencing used PBMCs, obtained at surgery. The chain's CDR3 is CASSLAVGTGVFDTQYF. The CDR3 region has the DNA TGTGCCAGCAGCTTGGCCGTAGGGACAGGGGTTTTTGATACGCAGTATTTT. The whole variable domain, remainder taken from reference TRBV5-5 and TRBJ2-3, is DAGVTQSPTHLIKTRGQQVTLRCSPISGHKSVSWYQQVLGQGPQFIFQYYEKEERGRGNFPDRFSARQFPNYSSELNVNALLLGDSALYLCASSLAVGTGVFDTQYFGPGTRLTVL.